This TCR beta chain comes out of a study of T cells in Graves' hyperthyroidism and ophthalmopathy. Whole-study results and caveats: Through a model of 13 V-J features, ophthalmopathy was separated from stable hyperthyroidism. With a median lead of approximately six months before onset, the model predicted ophthalmopathy.

Notes on this clonotype: What it binds is not known.

Reasons for excluding patients were uncontrolled infection, other autoimmune disease, pregnancy or lactation. Fresh peripheral blood, roughly 9.3 ml, was the source of the PBMCs. Germline V gene data show CDR1 as MNHEY and CDR2 as SMNVEV (reference sequence). After removal of 3 bases from V and 0 bases from J, the junction contained 9 bases not matched to a gene. This CDR3 region has 17 residues. From RNA transcripts, TCR beta CDR3 regions were amplified. TCR CDR3 regions were first amplified by RT-PCR with HTBI primers. TCRdb processed the multiplex PCR reads anew with MiXCR; each CDR3 protein has one entry. The table records 640,000 or so distinct CDR3 sequences, 14% to 15% of them present only once.

The material sequenced was blood. The chain uses TRBV27 and TRBJ1-2, with TRBD1 matching over 8 bases. The source of this sequence is a woman aged 40 to 50 with Graves' ophthalmopathy. CDR3: CASSFGAGGLSNYGYTF. In nucleotides, the CDR3 is TGTGCCAGCAGTTTTGGGGCAGGGGGCCTATCTAACTATGGCTACACCTTC.